These 32 T cell receptor beta chains were sequenced from one sample in a study of blood T cell repertoires in COVID-19. This table comes from immunoSEQ multiplex PCR, and its TCRdb copy is limited to in-frame clones, with some not included. The sample has 100,000 to 110,000 clones; just over 90% are singletons. The sequenced sample was peripheral blood. The receptors were gathered from a man aged 50-60 years with active COVID-19.

This chain uses TRBV19 with TRBJ1-1; D unresolved. The CDR3 consists of 14 residues. V lost 2 bases and J lost 7, with 14 bases in between. Germline CDR1 reads LNHDA; CDR2 reads SQIVND (reference sequence). CDR3 coding DNA: TGTGCCAGTAGTATACGGTGGAGGCCATATGAAGCTTTCTTT. Translating gives CASSIRWRPYEAFF.

The chain links TRBV7-2 to TRBJ2-1; D may be TRBD2 (6 bases). Germline V gives CDR1 SGHTA, CDR2 FQGNSA. The CDR3 is made up of 16 amino acids. The V gene lost 0 bases and the J gene lost 1 base, with 10 bases spanning the gap. In DNA, the CDR3 is TGTGCCAGCAGCTTAGCGCCCAGCGGGTCCTACAATGAGCAGTTCTTC. Protein: CASSLAPSGSYNEQFF.

V usage is TRBV5-1 and J usage is TRBJ2-5; 11 bases agree with TRBD2. Trimming cost V 4 bases and J 5 bases; bases outside gene matches: 4. CDR1 is SGHRS and CDR2 is YFSETQ in the germline V gene. There are 14 residues in the CDR3. In DNA, the CDR3 is TGCGCCAGCAGCACTAGCGGGGGCCGGGAGACCCAGTACTTC. Translation gives CASSTSGGRETQYF.

This clone was picked up one time. The J gene is TRBJ1-2, the V gene TRBV30, with 7 bases matching TRBD1. The CDR3 is 14 residues long. The V and J ends lost 2 bases and 9 bases, in that order; junction bases with no gene match: 12. Germline CDR1 GTSNPN, CDR2 SVGIG (reference sequence). DNA of the CDR3: TGTGCCTGGAGTCGGGACAGAAGTTATGGTAGCTACACCTTC. Encoded protein: CAWSRDRSYGSYTF. The full variable domain, rest sourced from reference TRBV30 and TRBJ1-2, is SQTIHQWPATLVQPVGSPLSLECTVEGTSNPNLYWYRQAAGRGLQLLFYSVGIGQISSEVPQNLSASRPQDRQFILSSKKLLLSDSGFYLCAWSRDRSYGSYTFGSGTRLTVV.

The chain carries TRBV3-1 (or the pseudogene TRBV3-2) and TRBJ2-2; 10 bases fit TRBD2. With V trimmed by 2 bases and J by 5 bases, 8 bases remained unmatched. The germline V gene has CDR1 LGHDT and CDR2 YNNKEL (reference sequence). This CDR3 spans 17 amino acids. The CDR3 here is CASSQRPPSGSTGELFF. Written as DNA, the CDR3 is TGTGCCAGCAGCCAACGACCTCCTAGCGGGAGTACCGGGGAGCTGTTTTTT.

The chain carries TRBV18 and TRBJ1-1; the match to TRBD1 covers 9 bases. V gave up 6 bases and J gave up 10 bases; unmatched junction bases: 9. The CDR3 extends over 13 amino acids. Looked up from germline, CDR1 is KGHSH and CDR2 is LQKENI. The CDR3 sequence is CASSATGGWGAFF. The DNA of the CDR3 is TGTGCCAGCTCGGCGACAGGGGGGTGGGGAGCTTTCTTT.

This clone has just a few counts. The genes are TRBV5-1 and TRBJ2-3, with 9 bases matching TRBD2. J gave up 5 bases and V 4 bases, and 11 bases lay outside the gene matches. This CDR3 comprises 16 residues. Germline CDR1 is SGHRS and CDR2 is YFSETQ. The CDR3 is CASSLGAGGPKDTQYF. In DNA form, the CDR3 reads TGCGCCAGCAGCCTTGGGGCGGGAGGGCCGAAAGATACGCAGTATTTT.

The genes are TRBV12-3 or TRBV12-4 and TRBJ2-3; weak D call: TRBD1 (5 bases). CDR3 length: 13 amino acids. V gave up 2 bases and J gave up 4 bases, with 7 bases separating them. This CDR3 is CASSLMGPDTQYF. CDR3 coding DNA: TGTGCCAGCAGTTTAATGGGGCCAGATACGCAGTATTTT.

V and J are TRBV11-3 and TRBJ2-1; TRBD2 might be the D (5 bases). V shed 4 bases and J shed 10 bases, with 14 bases lying between them. Germline V gene sequence: CDR1 SGHNT, CDR2 YENEEA. The CDR3 covers 13 residues. Here the CDR3 DNA reads TGTGCCAGCAGCTCAGGACTCCGCAGGGAGCAGTTCTTC. This codes for CASSSGLRREQFF.

The chain couples TRBV7-9 to TRBJ1-4; 7 bases agree with TRBD1. V shed 0 bases and J 7 bases; nucleotides not matched to a gene: 5. This CDR3 is built from 15 residues. CDR1 is SEHNR and CDR2 is FQNEAQ in the germline V gene (reference sequence). The CDR3 coding sequence is TGTGCCAGCAGCTTAGCCCGACAGGGTCGTGAAAAACTGTTTTTT. The encoded protein is CASSLARQGREKLFF. The full variable domain, rest sourced from reference TRBV7-9 and TRBJ1-4, is DTGVSQNPRHKITKRGQNVTFRCDPISEHNRLYWYRQTLGQGPEFLTYFQNEAQLEKSRLLSDRFSAERPKGSFSTLEIQRTEQGDSAMYLCASSLARQGREKLFFGSGTQLSVL.

On this clone: The same CDR3 is also encoded by other DNA sequences in this sample. The chain uses TRBV7-3 and TRBJ2-2; D gene unclear. CDR1 is SGHTA and CDR2 is FQGTGA in the germline V gene. The CDR3 sequence is 14 residues long. Between the trimmed V and J ends, which lost 3 bases and 1 base, there was a span of 6 bases. CDR3 in DNA: TGTGCCAGCAGCTTTTCAGGGAACACCGGGGAGCTGTTTTTT. This encodes CASSFSGNTGELFF.

The V gene is TRBV30, the J gene TRBJ1-2; D remains ambiguous. Germline V gene lookup returns CDR1 GTSNPN and CDR2 SVGIG (reference sequence). CDR3 size: 13 residues. The V end was cut by 0 bases, the J end by 4 bases, with 9 bases between. CDR3 sequence: CAWSVSRFYGYTF. Here the CDR3 DNA reads TGTGCCTGGAGTGTCTCGCGATTCTATGGCTACACCTTC.

The rearrangement joins TRBV9 to TRBJ2-3; the D gene is possibly TRBD2 (5 bases). Looked up from germline, CDR1 is SGDLS and CDR2 is YYNGEE. The germline V and J ends were trimmed by 4 bases and 2 bases, with 14 bases remaining between them. CDR3 size: 15 residues. The DNA of the CDR3 is TGTGCCAGCAGCAGGAGTAGCGTACCCACAGATACGCAGTATTTT. Its translation is CASSRSSVPTDTQYF.

This chain joins TRBV11-2 and TRBJ1-4, with 10 bases that match TRBD1. From germline, CDR1 is SGHAT and CDR2 FQNNGV. The CDR3 has 16 residues. After removal of 3 bases from V and 8 bases from J, the junction contained 9 bases not matched to a gene. The CDR3 region is CASSFPDRGREEKLFF. DNA of the CDR3: TGTGCCAGCAGCTTCCCTGACAGGGGGCGTGAGGAAAAACTGTTTTTT.

The rearrangement joins TRBV19 to TRBJ2-2; possibly TRBD2 for D (6 bases). CDR3 size: 16 residues. Germline-derived CDR1 and CDR2 are LNHDA and SQIVND (reference sequence). V was cut by 4 bases and J by 8 bases, with 20 bases left in between. CDR3 protein: CASSTGSVWGGGELFF. DNA of the CDR3: TGTGCCAGTAGTACGGGGTCCGTTTGGGGAGGAGGGGAGCTGTTTTTT.

This sequence joins TRBV7-9 and TRBJ2-1, with 12 bases lining up with TRBD1. CDR1 SEHNR and CDR2 FQNEAQ come from the germline V gene (reference sequence). The CDR3 loop spans 15 amino acids. V was clipped by 3 bases and J by 9 bases; unmatched bases: 6. In nucleotides, the CDR3 is TGTGCCAGCAGCTTTGGGGACAGGGGGCAGGGTGAGCAGTTCTTC. It translates to CASSFGDRGQGEQFF. The whole variable domain, remainder taken from reference TRBV7-9 and TRBJ2-1, is DTGVSQNPRHKITKRGQNVTFRCDPISEHNRLYWYRQTLGQGPEFLTYFQNEAQLEKSRLLSDRFSAERPKGSFSTLEIQRTEQGDSAMYLCASSFGDRGQGEQFFGPGTRLTVL.

Here the CDR3 DNA reads TGCAGCGTTGAAGACCCTAGGACTAGCGGGGGGTACAATGAGCAGTTCTTC. Translation gives CSVEDPRTSGGYNEQFF. V gene TRBV29-1 combines with J gene TRBJ2-1; 14 bases agree with TRBD2. CDR1 and CDR2 (germline): SQVTM, ANQGSEA. Germline trimming cut 0 bases from V and 4 bases from J; bases unmatched to any gene: 5. The CDR3 is 17 residues long.

The rearrangement joins TRBV19 to TRBJ2-5, with D perhaps TRBD2 (6 bases). From germline, CDR1 is LNHDA and CDR2 SQIVND (reference sequence). V was shortened by 0 bases and J by 1 base, with 12 bases between the two germline ends. This CDR3 has 16 residues. CDR3 sequence: CASSIDGRGFQETQYF. DNA for the CDR3: TGTGCCAGTAGTATAGATGGGCGGGGTTTCCAAGAGACCCAGTACTTC.

The chain links TRBV13 to TRBJ2-1, with TRBD2 matching over 13 bases. V shed 4 bases, J shed 10 bases, and the junction held 10 bases outside the gene matches. Germline loops: CDR1 PRHDT, CDR2 FYEKMQ (reference sequence). The CDR3 has 16 amino acids. Here the CDR3 DNA reads TGTGCCAGCAGCTCTAGGTTGGTGGGACTAGCGGGAGAGCAGTTCTTC. Its protein is CASSSRLVGLAGEQFF.

V is TRBV28 and J is TRBJ1-1, with D uncertain. V was shortened by 5 bases and J by 3 bases, with 13 bases between the two germline ends. The CDR3 loop spans 14 amino acids. Germline assignment: CDR1 MDHEN and CDR2 SYDVKM. The chain's CDR3 is CASSTVQRDTEAFF. In DNA form, the CDR3 reads TGTGCCAGCAGTACCGTCCAGCGGGACACTGAAGCTTTCTTT.

V is TRBV2 and J is TRBJ1-5, with 7 positions matching TRBD1. Germline CDR1 SNHLY, CDR2 FYNNEI. This CDR3 has 13 residues. The V and J ends lost 4 bases and 9 bases, in that order; junction bases with no gene match: 6. CDR3 sequence: CASSGQGLGPQHF. CDR3 nucleotides: TGTGCCAGCAGTGGACAGGGCTTGGGGCCCCAGCATTTT. Full variable domain (missing parts from reference TRBV2 and TRBJ1-5): EPEVTQTPSHQVTQMGQEVILRCVPISNHLYFYWYRQILGQKVEFLVSFYNNEISEKSEIFDDQFSVERPDGSNFTLKIRSTKLEDSAMYFCASSGQGLGPQHFGDGTRLSIL.

This chain joins TRBV5-1 and TRBJ2-2; perhaps TRBD1 as D (5 bases). Germline values: CDR1 SGHRS, CDR2 YFSETQ. The V gene lost 4 bases and the J gene lost 1 base, with 8 bases spanning the gap. This CDR3 contains 14 residues. The CDR3 DNA reads TGCGCCAGCAGCCTCGACAGGAACACCGGGGAGCTGTTTTTT. It translates to CASSLDRNTGELFF.

V usage is TRBV5-6 and J usage is TRBJ1-1; no clear D gene. CDR3 length equals 15 residues. Germline V gene data show CDR1 as SGHDT and CDR2 as YYEEEE. V lost 2 bases and J lost 0, with 11 bases in between. CDR3 in amino acids: CASSLLGRVNTEAFF. The CDR3 region has the DNA TGTGCCAGCAGCTTATTGGGGAGGGTGAACACTGAAGCTTTCTTT.

This clone is a singleton in its sample. The chain carries TRBV6-5 and TRBJ1-2; D is uncertain. The V and J ends lost 6 bases and 8 bases respectively, with 16 bases between them. CDR3 length equals 13 residues. Germline V CDR1 and CDR2: MNHEY, SVGAGI. CDR3 DNA: TGTGCCAGCAGAGCTTTACGAGCGGGGGGCTACACCTTC. Protein product: CASRALRAGGYTF.

CDR3 nucleotides: TGTGCCAGCGGGCGTGGGAGCTCCTACGAGCAGTACGTC. Amino acid sequence: CASGRGSSYEQYV. The V call is TRBV6-6, the J call TRBJ2-7; maybe TRBD2 (5 bases). Germline-derived CDR1 and CDR2 are MNHNY and SVGAGI (reference sequence). V shed 8 bases and J shed 0 bases, with 11 bases lying between them. The CDR3 covers 13 residues.

This chain links TRBV6-5 with TRBJ2-2; maybe TRBD1 (6 bases). CDR1 is MNHEY, CDR2 SVGAGI, per germline. The V gene lost 3 bases and the J gene lost 1 base, with 9 bases spanning the gap. This CDR3 is 15 amino acids long. The CDR3 DNA reads TGTGCCAGCAGTTATAGGGGGAAGAACACCGGGGAGCTGTTTTTT. Its translation: CASSYRGKNTGELFF.

The chain has TRBV6-1 and TRBJ2-3; D uncertain. Germline-derived CDR1 and CDR2 are MNHNS and SASEGT. V lost 4 bases, J lost 4 bases, and 12 bases lay in between. The CDR3 loop spans 14 amino acids. The CDR3 loop reads CASSVAFGPDTQYF. Here the CDR3 DNA reads TGTGCCAGCAGTGTAGCCTTCGGTCCAGATACGCAGTATTTT.

The chain joins TRBV27 to TRBJ2-1; possible D gene TRBD2, 6 bases. Germline loops: CDR1 MNHEY, CDR2 SMNVEV (reference sequence). Trimming removed 3 bases from V and 10 bases from J, with 10 bases in between. This CDR3 has 12 residues. The CDR3 spells CASSLMAGEQFF. The CDR3 DNA follows: TGTGCCAGCAGTTTGATGGCGGGAGAGCAGTTCTTC.

J is TRBJ2-7 and V is TRBV18, with 8 bases lining up with TRBD1. Germline trimming cut 2 bases from V and 6 bases from J; bases unmatched to any gene: 0. This CDR3 region has 12 residues. Looked up from germline, CDR1 is KGHSH and CDR2 is LQKENI. The CDR3 sequence: CASSPDRGEQYV. The CDR3 region has the DNA TGTGCCAGCTCACCAGACAGGGGCGAGCAGTACGTC.

This chain links TRBV24-1 with TRBJ2-5; 10 bases map to TRBD1. The CDR3 contains 15 residues. Per the germline V gene, CDR1 is KGHDR and CDR2 is SFDVKD. Trimming took 7 bases from V and 4 from J; bases not matched to a gene: 8. CDR3 bases: TGTGCCACCAGGGGAGGGGGGACAGGGGTAGAGACCCAGTACTTC. Its translation: CATRGGGTGVETQYF.

V usage is TRBV6-6 and J usage is TRBJ2-4; TRBD2 aligns across 7 bases. Germline CDR1 is MNHNY and CDR2 is SVGAGI (reference sequence). The CDR3 extends over 15 amino acids. The ends lost 7 bases at V and 2 bases at J; junction bases unmatched: 8. The chain's CDR3 is CASNLLSGSKNIQYF. DNA of the CDR3: TGTGCCAGCAACCTCCTTAGCGGGTCCAAAAACATTCAGTACTTC.

This chain joins TRBV7-2 and TRBJ1-2; 9 bases are a match to TRBD1. The CDR3 loop spans 16 amino acids. From germline, CDR1 is SGHTA and CDR2 FQGNSA. With 1 base clipped from V and 4 bases from J, the junction kept 7 bases outside the gene matches. CDR3 in amino acids: CASSLENTGGVYGYTF. The CDR3 region has the DNA TGTGCCAGCAGCTTAGAGAATACAGGGGGCGTCTATGGCTACACCTTC.